The 19 T cell receptor beta chains in this list originate from one sample, sequenced in a study of blood T cell repertoires in COVID-19. Data came from immunoSEQ multiplex PCR; TCRdb stores just in-frame clones and leaves some out. The sample records approximately 220,000 clones, around 89% being singletons. The sample taken for sequencing was PBMCs or T cells enriched from blood (not recorded which). All receptors come from a woman between 18 and 29 years old in a cohort exposed to, infected with or recovered from COVID-19 (not recorded which).

The V gene is TRBV28, the J gene TRBJ1-2, with D hard to call. The CDR3 extends over 14 amino acids. CDR1 is MDHEN and CDR2 is SYDVKM in the germline V gene. Deletions cut 5 bases from V and 6 bases from J, with 16 bases between. The CDR3 sequence: CASSPTESLNGYTF. In DNA form, the CDR3 reads TGTGCCAGCAGTCCTACAGAGTCTTTAAATGGCTACACCTTC.

Worth noting for this clone: One junction end does not reproduce the germline sequence, and a read error may be involved. V is TRBV5-1 and J is TRBJ1-1; unclear D gene. CDR3 length: 14 amino acids. The germline V gene has CDR1 SGHRS and CDR2 YFSETQ. The CDR3 DNA follows: TGCACCAGCGCGGTCAGCCTAAGCGGGTCGATAGCTTTCTTT. Translated, it gives CTSAVSLSGSIAFF.

This clone was picked up many times. V usage is TRBV10-2 and J usage is TRBJ2-1; the D gene is possibly TRBD1 (5 bases). This CDR3 comprises 14 residues. Germline V gene lookup returns CDR1 WSHSY and CDR2 SAAADI. Between the trimmed V and J ends, which lost 3 bases and 5 bases, there was a span of 11 bases. CDR3 in amino acids: CASSEEQVHNEQFF. For the CDR3, the DNA is TGCGCCAGCAGTGAAGAACAGGTCCACAATGAGCAGTTCTTC.

The CDR3 bases are TGTGCCAGCAGCGGGACAGGGGCTTCACCCCTCCACTTT. The encoded protein is CASSGTGASPLHF. The V and J genes are TRBV9 and TRBJ1-6; TRBD1 matches 9 bases. This CDR3 comprises 13 residues. The trim removed 3 bases at V and 9 bases at J, leaving 1 base unmatched. Germline values: CDR1 SGDLS, CDR2 YYNGEE.

The chain links TRBV29-1 to TRBJ2-7, with TRBD2 as a possible D gene (5 bases). With 5 bases removed from V and 5 bases from J, the gap between germline ends came to 19 bases. Per germline, CDR1 SQVTM and CDR2 ANQGSEA. The CDR3 extends over 14 amino acids. The CDR3 spells CSVTSQSGLHEQYF. The DNA for the CDR3 is TGCAGCGTTACTAGTCAGAGTGGTCTCCACGAGCAGTACTTC.

The rearrangement joins TRBV3-1 (or the pseudogene TRBV3-2) to TRBJ2-2; 9 bases fit TRBD1. Germline-derived CDR1 and CDR2 are LGHDT and YNNKEL (reference sequence). Germline trimming cut 4 bases from V and 6 bases from J; bases unmatched to any gene: 9. CDR3 length: 16 amino acids. CDR3 in DNA: TGTGCCAGCAGCCCGATACAGGGGGCGCAGGCCGGGGAGCTGTTTTTT. Its protein is CASSPIQGAQAGELFF.

This clone was seen a few times. The CDR3 sequence is CASSYQTGSYEQYF. The CDR3 bases are TGTGCCAGCAGTTACCAGACAGGCTCCTACGAGCAGTACTTC. This sequence joins TRBV28 and TRBJ2-7; D is possibly TRBD1 (6 bases). From germline, CDR1 is MDHEN and CDR2 SYDVKM. Trimming removed 4 bases from V and 0 bases from J, with 10 bases in between. There are 14 residues in the CDR3.

This chain connects TRBV5-1 to TRBJ1-6; D might be TRBD1 (5 bases). Germline CDR1 SGHRS, CDR2 YFSETQ. Trimming took 6 bases from V and 10 from J, leaving 20 bases between them. The CDR3 loop spans 15 amino acids. CDR3 sequence: CASMVTPGIDSPLHF. Written as DNA, the CDR3 is TGCGCCAGCATGGTAACCCCAGGGATAGACTCACCCCTCCACTTT.

The genes are TRBV6-5 and TRBJ2-2; D might be TRBD1 (6 bases). CDR3 length: 14 residues. V dropped 6 bases and J dropped 1 base, with 9 bases sitting between them. Germline V CDR1 and CDR2: MNHEY, SVGAGI. The CDR3 DNA is TGTGCCAGCAGGGTGACAGGGAACACCGGGGAGCTGTTTTTT. It is translated as CASRVTGNTGELFF.

V and J are TRBV5-8 and TRBJ1-1; 7 bases fit TRBD1. Germline CDR1 and CDR2: SGHTS and YDEGEE. CDR3 length equals 14 residues. The J segment lost 1 base and the V segment lost 4 bases, leaving 4 bases of the junction unmatched. The CDR3, as DNA: TGTGCCAGCAGCGGGGGACAGCCGAACACTGAAGCTTTCTTT. It is translated as CASSGGQPNTEAFF.

The V and J genes are TRBV25-1 and TRBJ1-2; D gene unclear. This CDR3 has 16 amino acids. From germline, CDR1 is MGHDK and CDR2 SYGVNS. V dropped 1 base and J dropped 1 base, with 13 bases sitting between them. CDR3 in DNA: TGTGCCAGCAGTGAATCGGGAGATCCCTATAACTATGGCTACACCTTC. Translating it yields CASSESGDPYNYGYTF.

The gene calls are TRBV7-9 and TRBJ2-5; D might be TRBD2 (5 bases). The CDR3 is 15 residues long. The V gene lost 6 bases and the J gene lost 1 base, with 15 bases spanning the gap. CDR1 is SEHNR, CDR2 FQNEAQ, per germline (reference sequence). The CDR3 nucleotides read TGTGCCAGCAGTTTTTGGATGACTACCCAAGAGACCCAGTACTTC. As protein: CASSFWMTTQETQYF.

V usage is TRBV24-1 and J usage is TRBJ2-7, with a possible D match to TRBD1 (8 bases). Trimming cost V 4 bases and J 6 bases, with 18 bases left between them. The CDR3 spans 15 residues. The germline gives CDR1 KGHDR, CDR2 SFDVKD. Written as DNA, the CDR3 is TGTGCCACCAGTGAGACAGGGGAGGGACGGCGCGAGCAGTACTTC. This codes for CATSETGEGRREQYF.

The chain recombines TRBV7-9 with TRBJ2-7; TRBD1 agrees at 7 bases. Trimming at V came to 6 bases and at J to 3 bases, leaving 8 bases not matched to a gene. Germline V gene lookup returns CDR1 SEHNR and CDR2 FQNEAQ (reference sequence). The CDR3 contains 14 residues. The CDR3 loop is CASSIVGTVYEQYF. As DNA, the CDR3 is TGTGCCAGCAGTATCGTCGGGACAGTCTACGAGCAGTACTTC.

This chain connects TRBV4-1 to TRBJ1-1; 8 nucleotides align to TRBD1. The germline V gene encodes CDR1 MGHRA and CDR2 YSYEKL. V dropped 0 bases and J dropped 0; count of bases not matched to a gene: 9. This CDR3 has 18 amino acids. This CDR3 is CASSQDPGQGTMNTEAFF. The CDR3 DNA is TGCGCCAGCAGCCAAGATCCCGGACAGGGCACCATGAACACTGAAGCTTTCTTT.

The CDR3, as DNA: TGTGCCAGCAGCACCTCACTTCACAGGGACGCTTCACCCCTCCACTTT. Protein: CASSTSLHRDASPLHF. The V gene is TRBV9, the J gene TRBJ1-6; D might be TRBD1 (6 bases). The germline V gene has CDR1 SGDLS and CDR2 YYNGEE. V lost 4 bases, J lost 9 bases, and 20 bases lay in between. The CDR3 length is 16 residues.

A single count supports this clone. V and J are TRBV28 and TRBJ2-5; possibly TRBD2 for D (7 bases). The V gene lost 8 bases and the J gene lost 5 bases, with 18 bases spanning the gap. This CDR3 is built from 14 residues. Germline V lookup: CDR1 MDHEN, CDR2 SYDVKM. The chain's CDR3 is CASQLEGGGETQYF. The CDR3 DNA sequence: TGTGCCAGCCAGTTGGAGGGGGGAGGGGAGACCCAGTACTTC.

This clone was observed a single time. The chain uses TRBV5-1 and TRBJ1-5; perhaps TRBD1 as D (6 bases). CDR1 is SGHRS and CDR2 is YFSETQ in the germline V gene. V was trimmed by 1 base and J by 2 bases, leaving 10 bases between them. The CDR3 is 15 residues long. The CDR3 coding sequence is TGCGCCAGCAGCTTGCAAGGGGGAGGCAATCAGCCCCAGCATTTT. Its protein is CASSLQGGGNQPQHF. Looking up the rest from reference TRBV5-1 and TRBJ1-5 gives the full variable domain: KAGVTQTPRYLIKTRGQQVTLSCSPISGHRSVSWYQQTPGQGLQFLFEYFSETQRNKGNFPGRFSGRQFSNSRSEMNVSTLELGDSALYLCASSLQGGGNQPQHFGDGTRLSIL.

This sequence joins TRBV2 and TRBJ2-7, with D possibly being TRBD2 (6 bases). This CDR3 has 14 residues. V lost 4 bases and J lost 0, with 10 bases in between. The V gene's germline CDR1 is SNHLY and CDR2 FYNNEI. Written as DNA, the CDR3 is TGTGCCAGCAGTGCAGGGCGGGGCTCCTACGAGCAGTACTTC. Protein: CASSAGRGSYEQYF.